Listed here is a single TCR beta chain. Individuals aged roughly 18 to 95 years were recruited from about two dozen US areas. In assigning cohorts, the study relied on participant-reported clinical history. V gave up 0 bases and J gave up 4 bases, with 11 bases separating them. The CDR3 has 15 amino acids. CDR1 and CDR2 from the germline V gene are SGHTS and YDEGEE. The record originates from a study of blood T cell repertoires in COVID-19. Study-wide context: The United States, Italy and Spain supplied acute and convalescent COVID-19 samples.

Authors' processing steps: The assay estimated nucleated cells by amplifying reference gene primers. Sequencing was performed with immunoSEQ multiplex PCR; in TCRdb, only in-frame clones are kept and a portion is missing. The V and J calls and clone size are taken from that table; D and trimming were inferred from the DNA. The sample includes 130,000 to 150,000 clones, approximately 87% of them seen just once. The chain joins TRBV5-8 to TRBJ1-3; possible D gene TRBD1, 6 bases. Sample: PBMCs or T cells enriched from blood (not recorded which). The sequence came from a woman aged 25 to 39 with acute COVID-19. CDR3 nucleotides: TGTGCCAGCAGCTTGGTGGGGGCAGGAGGAAACACCATATATTTT. As protein: CASSLVGAGGNTIYF.